These 25 T cell receptor beta chains came from one sample sequenced in a study of control samples from healthy donors and cancer patients. Clones were read by immunoSEQ multiplex PCR, and TCRdb kept only the in-frame ones, dropping some. The sample totals around 190,000 clones. Sequencing was carried out using blood. Every receptor here comes from a woman younger than 45 in good health.

The chain combines TRBV7-9 with TRBJ2-3; D possibly corresponds to TRBD1 (6 bases). The CDR3 has 16 amino acids. The V gene's germline CDR1 is SEHNR and CDR2 FQNEAQ (reference sequence). Trimming stripped 2 bases from V and 2 bases from J, with 14 bases between. CDR3 amino acids: CASSLNRDILTDTQYF. For the CDR3, the DNA is TGTGCCAGCAGCTTAAATCGGGACATCCTCACAGATACGCAGTATTTT.

The CDR3 reads CASTGQVFNYEQYF. For the CDR3, the DNA is TGTGCCAGCACCGGACAGGTTTTTAACTACGAGCAGTACTTC. The V gene is TRBV6-6, the J gene TRBJ2-7, with 7 bases lining up with TRBD1. Trimming removed 7 bases from V and 3 bases from J; junction bases left unmatched: 9. There are 14 residues in the CDR3. Germline CDR1 MNHNY, CDR2 SVGAGI (reference sequence).

This rearrangement joins TRBV27 to TRBJ1-1, with D tentatively TRBD1 (5 bases). Trimming took 0 bases from V and 1 from J, leaving 9 bases between them. The germline CDR1 and CDR2 sequences are MNHEY and SMNVEV (reference sequence). The CDR3 sequence is 15 residues long. This CDR3 reads CASSLSRGGNTEAFF. As DNA, the CDR3 is TGTGCCAGCAGTTTATCAAGGGGAGGGAACACTGAAGCTTTCTTT.

This sequence joins TRBV14 and TRBJ1-2; TRBD1 might be the D (6 bases). Between the trimmed V and J ends, which lost 3 bases and 8 bases, there was a span of 19 bases. The CDR3 covers 15 residues. Germline CDR1 and CDR2: SGHDN and FVKESK. CDR3 sequence reads: CASSQTGGPLGGYTF. The CDR3 region has the DNA TGTGCCAGCAGCCAGACTGGGGGCCCTTTAGGGGGCTACACCTTC.

The chain has TRBV5-4 and TRBJ2-1; 9 nucleotides agree with TRBD1. Losses at the gene ends were 4 bases for V and 3 bases for J; bases not matched to a gene: 8. Germline lookup yields CDR1 SGHNT and CDR2 YYREEE (reference sequence). CDR3 length equals 16 residues. In nucleotides, the CDR3 is TGTGCCAGCAGCGGCCCGGGACAGGGAAACTACAATGAGCAGTTCTTC. Translated, it gives CASSGPGQGNYNEQFF.

The chain links TRBV28 to TRBJ2-7; TRBD1 aligns across 7 bases. This CDR3 contains 13 residues. V lost 8 bases, J lost 0 bases, and 4 bases stayed unmatched. Germline V gene data show CDR1 as MDHEN and CDR2 as SYDVKM. This chain's CDR3 is CASAGDSSYEQYF. The CDR3 DNA follows: TGTGCCAGCGCCGGGGACAGCTCCTACGAGCAGTACTTC.

V usage is TRBV27 and J usage is TRBJ1-2; D ambiguous. The CDR3 is made up of 11 amino acids. V was trimmed by 10 bases and J by 0 bases, leaving 6 bases between them. Germline V CDR1 and CDR2: MNHEY, SMNVEV (reference sequence). The DNA for the CDR3 is TGTGCCACGGGAACTAACTATGGCTACACCTTC. This codes for CATGTNYGYTF.

The genes are TRBV5-8 and TRBJ1-5; TRBD1 is a possible D gene (5 bases). Trimming pared 2 bases from V and 7 bases from J, leaving 16 bases between. CDR3 length: 15 amino acids. Germline V gene data show CDR1 as SGHTS and CDR2 as YDEGEE. This CDR3 is CASSFIPGLGQPQHF. The CDR3 nucleotides read TGTGCCAGCAGCTTTATCCCAGGGCTAGGCCAGCCCCAGCATTTT. The variable domain in full, completed from reference TRBV5-8 and TRBJ1-5, reads EAGVTQSPTHLIKTRGQQATLRCSPISGHTSVYWYQQALGLGLQFLLWYDEGEERNRGNFPPRFSGRQFPNYSSELNVNALELEDSALYLCASSFIPGLGQPQHFGDGTRLSIL.

This chain uses TRBV7-9 with TRBJ1-4; D perhaps matches TRBD1 (5 bases). The CDR3 contains 16 residues. The germline V gene encodes CDR1 SEHNR and CDR2 FQNEAQ (reference sequence). With 4 bases removed from V and 8 bases from J, the gap between germline ends came to 20 bases. The CDR3 reads CASSSRGSGHREKLFF. The CDR3 DNA is TGTGCCAGCAGCTCACGCGGATCAGGGCATCGCGAAAAACTGTTTTTT. Drawing the rest from reference TRBV7-9 and TRBJ1-4, the complete variable domain is DTGVSQNPRHKITKRGQNVTFRCDPISEHNRLYWYRQTLGQGPEFLTYFQNEAQLEKSRLLSDRFSAERPKGSFSTLEIQRTEQGDSAMYLCASSSRGSGHREKLFFGSGTQLSVL.

This chain joins TRBV6-6 and TRBJ1-1; no firm D call. V was trimmed by 4 bases and J by 7 bases, leaving 16 bases between them. The CDR3 is made up of 14 amino acids. From germline, CDR1 is MNHNY and CDR2 SVGAGI (reference sequence). CDR3 sequence (DNA): TGTGCCAGCAGTTCCCCCACGGGCCAGATTGAAGCTTTCTTT. As protein: CASSSPTGQIEAFF.

To note about this clone: This CDR3 is also generated by other DNA sequences in the sample. The CDR3 sequence: CASSSGLATETQYF. CDR3 coding DNA: TGTGCCAGCAGCTCGGGACTCGCCACGGAGACCCAGTACTTC. The chain has TRBV7-2 and TRBJ2-5, with TRBD2 as a possible D gene (6 bases). This CDR3 is built from 14 residues. Germline CDR1 reads SGHTA; CDR2 reads FQGNSA. Trimming left V 4 bases short and J 5 bases short, with 14 bases between.

The chain links TRBV6-5 to TRBJ2-7, with 11 positions matching TRBD2. Per germline, CDR1 MNHEY and CDR2 SVGAGI. The ends lost 2 bases at V and 3 bases at J; junction bases unmatched: 6. The CDR3 has 16 residues. For the CDR3, the DNA is TGTGCCAGCAGTTACCTGGGAGGGACTAGCGGCTACGAGCAGTACTTC. It codes for CASSYLGGTSGYEQYF.

The genes are TRBV5-6 and TRBJ1-2; D may be TRBD1 (5 bases). CDR3 size: 12 residues. The V end was cut by 4 bases, the J end by 7 bases, with 11 bases between. The germline gives CDR1 SGHDT, CDR2 YYEEEE. The DNA for the CDR3 is TGTGCCAGCAGCGTAGGGACTGCTGGCTACACCTTC. Translation gives CASSVGTAGYTF.

This rearrangement joins TRBV3-1 (or the pseudogene TRBV3-2) to TRBJ1-5; no reliable D call. The CDR3 contains 13 residues. V gave up 4 bases and J gave up 7 bases, with 11 bases separating them. The germline V gene has CDR1 LGHDT and CDR2 YNNKEL (reference sequence). The CDR3 DNA reads TGTGCCAGCAGCCCATCGGCCGGCCAGCCCCAGCATTTT. Amino acids: CASSPSAGQPQHF.

This rearrangement joins TRBV24-1 to TRBJ2-3; D gene uncertain. Trimming left V 3 bases short and J 4 bases short, with 10 bases between. The CDR3 sequence is 14 residues long. Germline assignment: CDR1 KGHDR and CDR2 SFDVKD. CDR3 DNA sequence: TGTGCCACCAGTGATCCTATGATTGCAGATACGCAGTATTTT. Amino acid sequence: CATSDPMIADTQYF.

This sequence joins TRBV28 and TRBJ2-3; TRBD1 matches at 7 bases. The CDR3 length is 15 residues. The trim removed 4 bases at V and 2 bases at J, leaving 6 bases unmatched. The germline V gene encodes CDR1 MDHEN and CDR2 SYDVKM. The CDR3: CASSWGQGDTDTQYF. The CDR3 nucleotides are TGTGCCAGCAGTTGGGGGCAGGGGGACACAGATACGCAGTATTTT.

Written as DNA, the CDR3 is TGTGCCAGCAGTTTTAAGGGGTCAGCCCTCCACTTT. It specifies CASSFKGSALHF. The V gene is TRBV27, the J gene TRBJ1-6, with D possibly TRBD1 on 5 matching bases. With 3 bases removed from V and 14 bases from J, the gap between germline ends came to 11 bases. Germline CDR1 MNHEY, CDR2 SMNVEV (reference sequence). This CDR3 is built from 12 residues.

The chain links TRBV28 to TRBJ1-4, with D uncertain. CDR1 MDHEN and CDR2 SYDVKM come from the germline V gene. Deletions cut 10 bases from V and 8 bases from J, with 11 bases between. The CDR3 has 11 residues. Written as DNA, the CDR3 is TGTGCCATTGGGATGCCAGAAAAACTGTTTTTT. Amino acids: CAIGMPEKLFF.

The rearrangement links TRBV15 to TRBJ2-5, with no clear D. Germline lookup yields CDR1 LNHNV and CDR2 YYDKDF (reference sequence). This CDR3 spans 15 amino acids. Trimming took 0 bases from V and 1 from J, leaving 9 bases between them. The CDR3 spells CATSRDRAPQETQYF. CDR3 DNA sequence: TGTGCCACCAGCAGAGATCGGGCACCCCAAGAGACCCAGTACTTC.

This CDR3 reads CARPPGLAGGPRPNEQFF. CDR3 coding DNA: TGCGCCAGGCCTCCGGGACTAGCGGGGGGGCCCCGCCCCAATGAGCAGTTCTTC. V gene TRBV10-2 combines with J gene TRBJ2-1; TRBD2 matches at 16 bases. Germline-derived CDR1 and CDR2 are WSHSY and SAAADI. The J segment lost 6 bases and the V segment lost 9 bases, leaving 14 bases of the junction unmatched. The CDR3 is 18 residues long.

The J gene is TRBJ1-2, the V gene TRBV4-3; TRBD1 matches 7 bases. Germline CDR1 is LGHNA and CDR2 is YSLEER. Germline trimming cut 4 bases from V and 0 bases from J; bases unmatched to any gene: 5. This CDR3 region has 15 residues. Here the CDR3 DNA reads TGCGCCAGCAGCCTCGGACAGGCGTCTAACTATGGCTACACCTTC. Protein product: CASSLGQASNYGYTF.

Concerning this clone itself: The sample contains more than one DNA sequence encoding this CDR3. The chain joins TRBV5-1 to TRBJ1-1; weak D call: TRBD1 (6 bases). V lost 0 bases and J 5 bases, leaving 11 bases between the germline ends. Germline CDR1 SGHRS, CDR2 YFSETQ. This CDR3 has 14 residues. CDR3 residues: CASSLAGGYTEAFF. CDR3 coding DNA: TGCGCCAGCAGCTTGGCGGGGGGCTATACTGAAGCTTTCTTT.

CDR3 protein: CASSQLRGNSPLHF. In nucleotides, the CDR3 is TGTGCCAGCAGCCAATTGAGGGGTAATTCACCCCTCCACTTT. V gene TRBV14 combines with J gene TRBJ1-6; possibly TRBD1 for D (5 bases). CDR3 length: 14 residues. V was clipped by 2 bases and J by 6 bases, with 8 bases between them. CDR1 is SGHDN and CDR2 is FVKESK in the germline V gene.

The genes are TRBV20-1 and TRBJ1-1; 10 nucleotides agree with TRBD1. The trim removed 3 bases at V and 4 bases at J, leaving 5 bases unmatched. The CDR3 runs 14 residues. Germline CDR1 is DFQATT and CDR2 is SNEGSKA (reference sequence). DNA of the CDR3: TGCAGTGCTAGTAAGGGACAGGGGTTCACTGAAGCTTTCTTT. Translating it yields CSASKGQGFTEAFF.

The chain has TRBV7-2 and TRBJ1-1; D call uncertain. The CDR3 is made up of 15 amino acids. V lost 1 base and J 6 bases, leaving 15 bases between the germline ends. Germline V gives CDR1 SGHTA, CDR2 FQGNSA. DNA for the CDR3: TGTGCCAGCAGCTTAGAAGGCCCCTTGGGGTCTGAAGCTTTCTTT. Translated, it gives CASSLEGPLGSEAFF.